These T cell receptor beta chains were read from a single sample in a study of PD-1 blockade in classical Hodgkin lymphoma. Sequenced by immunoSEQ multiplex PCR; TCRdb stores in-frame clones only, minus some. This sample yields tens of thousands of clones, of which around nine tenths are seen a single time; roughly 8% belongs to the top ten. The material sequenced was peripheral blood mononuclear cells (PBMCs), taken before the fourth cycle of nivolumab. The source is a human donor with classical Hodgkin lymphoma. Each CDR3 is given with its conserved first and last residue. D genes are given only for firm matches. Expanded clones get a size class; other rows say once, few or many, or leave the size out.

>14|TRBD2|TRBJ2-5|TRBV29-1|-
CSVAGTSAQETQYF
TGCAGCGTTGCCGGGACTAGCGCCCAAGAGACCCAGTACTTC
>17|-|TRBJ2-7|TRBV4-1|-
CASSQDRGIGRTYEQYF
TGCGCCAGCAGCCAAGATCGTGGGATAGGGAGGACCTACGAGCAGTACTTC
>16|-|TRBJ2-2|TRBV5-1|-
CASSPNPSDGTGELFF
TGCGCCAGCAGCCCCAACCCTAGCGACGGCACCGGGGAGCTGTTTTTT
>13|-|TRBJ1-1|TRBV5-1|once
CASSLWEGTEAFF
TGCGCCAGCAGCTTGTGGGAGGGGACTGAAGCTTTCTTT
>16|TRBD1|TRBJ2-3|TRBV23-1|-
CASSHPGTEITDTQYF
TGCGCCAGCAGTCACCCCGGGACAGAGATCACAGATACGCAGTATTTT
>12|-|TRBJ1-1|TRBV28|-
CASSALNREPFF
TGTGCCAGCAGTGCCCTGAACAGGGAACCTTTCTTT
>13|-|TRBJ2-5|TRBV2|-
CASRVRRQETQYF
TGTGCCAGCCGGGTGAGGCGGCAAGAGACCCAGTACTTC
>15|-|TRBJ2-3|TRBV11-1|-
CASSLMGFITDTQYF
TGTGCCAGCAGCTTAATGGGCTTTATCACAGATACGCAGTATTTT
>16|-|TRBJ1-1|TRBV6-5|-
CASSYSKQGSLTEAFF
TGTGCCAGCAGTTACTCGAAGCAGGGAAGCCTCACTGAAGCTTTCTTT
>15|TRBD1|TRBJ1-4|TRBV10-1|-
CASPPQGPTNEKLFF
TGCGCCAGCCCCCCACAGGGGCCCACTAATGAAAAACTGTTTTTT
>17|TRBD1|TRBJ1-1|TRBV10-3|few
CAISESQGQGRESEAFF
TGTGCCATCAGTGAGTCTCAGGGACAGGGGCGGGAGAGTGAAGCTTTCTTT
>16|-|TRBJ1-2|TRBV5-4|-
CASSHYGQKYNYGYTF
TGTGCCAGCAGCCACTATGGACAGAAGTACAACTATGGCTACACCTTC
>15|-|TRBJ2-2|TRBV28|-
CASSLGNPNTGELFF
TGTGCCAGCAGTTTGGGGAACCCGAACACCGGGGAGCTGTTTTTT
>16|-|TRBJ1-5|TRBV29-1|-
CSVEERWTYSNQPQHF
TGCAGCGTTGAAGAGCGGTGGACCTATAGCAATCAGCCCCAGCATTTT
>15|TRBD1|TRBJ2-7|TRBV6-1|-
CASTKGQGVAYEQYF
TGTGCCAGCACAAAAGGGCAGGGGGTAGCCTACGAGCAGTACTTC
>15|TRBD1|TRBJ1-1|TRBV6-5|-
CASRAILQGPSEAFF
TGTGCCAGCAGGGCTATCTTACAGGGGCCCTCTGAAGCTTTCTTT
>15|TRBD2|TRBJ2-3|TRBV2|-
CASSDEREGTDTQYF
TGTGCCAGCAGTGACGAGCGGGAGGGCACAGATACGCAGTATTTT
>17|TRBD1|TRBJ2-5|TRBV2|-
CASSDLQDRPYQETQYF
TGTGCCAGCAGTGACCTACAGGACAGGCCGTACCAAGAGACCCAGTACTTC
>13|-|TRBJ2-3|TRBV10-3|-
CAISQSSTDTQYF
TGTGCCATCAGTCAATCTAGCACAGATACGCAGTATTTT
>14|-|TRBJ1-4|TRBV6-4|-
CASSDSRRREKLFF
TGTGCCAGCAGTGACTCGAGGAGGCGTGAAAAACTGTTTTTT
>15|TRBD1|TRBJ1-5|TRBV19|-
CASRIGDRGNQPQHF
TGTGCCAGTAGAATCGGGGACAGGGGTAATCAGCCCCAGCATTTT
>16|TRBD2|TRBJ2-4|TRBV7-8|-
CASSLGRGEAKNIQYF
TGTGCCAGCAGCTTAGGACGGGGGGAAGCCAAAAACATTCAGTACTTC
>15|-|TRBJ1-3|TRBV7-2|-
CASSLVTGSGNTIYF
TGTGCCAGCAGCTTAGTTACAGGGAGCGGAAACACCATATATTTT
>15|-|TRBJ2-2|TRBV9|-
CASSVDSANTGELFF
TGTGCCAGCAGCGTAGACAGTGCGAACACCGGGGAGCTGTTTTTT
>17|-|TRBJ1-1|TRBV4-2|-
CASSQVGEGTGNTEAFF
TGTGCCAGCAGCCAAGTGGGGGAGGGTACAGGGAACACTGAAGCTTTCTTT
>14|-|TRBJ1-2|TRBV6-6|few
CASSYPDRLYGYTF
TGTGCCAGCAGTTACCCCGACCGCCTCTATGGCTACACCTTC
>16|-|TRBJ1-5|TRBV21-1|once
CASSRILWYSNQPQHF
TGTGCCAGCAGCAGAATCTTATGGTATAGCAATCAGCCCCAGCATTTT
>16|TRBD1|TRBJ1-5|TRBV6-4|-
CASSDSDSGGCQPQHF
TGTGCCAGCAGTGACTCAGATTCAGGGGGGTGTCAGCCCCAGCATTTT
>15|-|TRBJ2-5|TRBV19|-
CASSMFGQEGETQYF
TGTGCCAGTAGTATGTTCGGGCAGGAAGGAGAGACCCAGTACTTC
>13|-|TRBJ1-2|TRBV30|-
CAWSVSGVRGYTF
TGTGCCTGGAGTGTATCGGGGGTAAGAGGCTACACCTTC
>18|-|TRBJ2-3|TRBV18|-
CASSPPLRLAARTDTQYF
TGTGCCAGCTCACCACCGTTAAGACTGGCGGCTCGCACAGATACGCAGTATTTT
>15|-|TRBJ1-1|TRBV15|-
CATSTASGLTIEAFF
TGTGCCACCAGCACAGCATCGGGTCTGACTATTGAAGCTTTCTTT
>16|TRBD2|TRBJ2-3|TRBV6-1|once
CASSEVAGGVTDTQYF
TGTGCCAGCAGTGAAGTAGCGGGAGGAGTGACAGATACGCAGTATTTT
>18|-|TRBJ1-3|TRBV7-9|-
CASTLDSTLSSSGNTIYF
TGTGCCAGCACCCTGGACTCCACCCTAAGTTCCTCTGGAAACACCATATATTTT
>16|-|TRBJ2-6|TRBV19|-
CASSISDRSGANVLTF
TGTGCCAGTAGTATATCAGACCGCTCTGGGGCCAACGTCCTGACTTTC
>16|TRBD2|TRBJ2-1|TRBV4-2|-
CASRHSLAETYNEQFF
TGTGCCAGCAGACACTCTCTAGCGGAGACCTACAATGAGCAGTTCTTC
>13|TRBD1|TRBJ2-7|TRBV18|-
CASSWQGASEQYF
TGTGCCAGCTCGTGGCAGGGGGCGAGCGAGCAGTACTTC
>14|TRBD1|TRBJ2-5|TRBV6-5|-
CASSYGQGVLSQYF
TGTGCCAGCAGCTACGGACAGGGCGTTTTGTCCCAGTACTTC
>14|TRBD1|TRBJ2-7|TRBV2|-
CASSETGGSNEQYF
TGTGCCAGCAGTGAGACAGGGGGATCGAACGAGCAGTACTTC
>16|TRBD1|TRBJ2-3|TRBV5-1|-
CASNPPTGSYTDTQYF
TGCGCCAGCAACCCCCCGACAGGGTCGTACACAGATACGCAGTATTTT
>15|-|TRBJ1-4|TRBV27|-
CASSSSPGRGEKLFF
-
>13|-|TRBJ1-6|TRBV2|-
CASQGAYNSPLHF
TGTGCCAGCCAGGGTGCCTATAATTCACCCCTCCACTTT
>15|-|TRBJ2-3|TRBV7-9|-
CASSLGRTAADTQYF
TGTGCCAGCAGCTTAGGGAGGACAGCGGCTGATACGCAGTATTTT
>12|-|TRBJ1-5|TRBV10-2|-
CASSGRGQPQHF
TGCGCCAGCAGTGGGCGGGGCCAGCCCCAGCATTTT
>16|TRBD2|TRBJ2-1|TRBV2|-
CVWTSGGSSSYNEQFF
TGTGTCTGGACCAGCGGGGGGTCCAGCTCCTACAATGAGCAGTTCTTC
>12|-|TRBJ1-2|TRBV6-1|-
CASRQGLYGYTF
TGTGCCAGCAGGCAGGGCCTCTATGGCTACACCTTC
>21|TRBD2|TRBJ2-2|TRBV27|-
CASSFARRAPASGRLSGELFF
TGTGCCAGCAGTTTTGCTCGCAGGGCTCCCGCTAGCGGGAGATTATCCGGGGAGCTGTTTTTT
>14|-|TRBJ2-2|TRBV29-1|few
CSVVVAENTGELFF
TGCAGCGTTGTGGTAGCGGAGAACACCGGGGAGCTGTTTTTT
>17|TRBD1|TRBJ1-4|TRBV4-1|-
CASSQDRSGQSNEKLFF
TGCGCCAGCAGCCAAGATAGGTCGGGACAGAGTAATGAAAAACTGTTTTTT
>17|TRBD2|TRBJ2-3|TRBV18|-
CASSQGLAGRGGDTQYF
TGTGCCAGCTCACAGGGACTAGCGGGGCGAGGAGGAGATACGCAGTATTTT
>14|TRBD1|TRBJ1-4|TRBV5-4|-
CASSLSDREEKLFF
TGTGCCAGCAGCTTGTCGGACAGGGAGGAAAAACTGTTTTTT
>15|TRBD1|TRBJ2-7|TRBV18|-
CASSLRAGGYNEQYF
TGTGCCAGCTCACTAAGGGCAGGGGGCTACAACGAGCAGTACTTC
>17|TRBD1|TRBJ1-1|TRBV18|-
CASSPALGTGENTEAFF
TGTGCCAGCTCACCGGCGCTCGGGACAGGGGAGAACACTGAAGCTTTCTTT
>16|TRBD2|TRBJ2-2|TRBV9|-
CASSTLAGEWSGELFF
TGTGCCAGCAGCACTCTAGCGGGAGAGTGGTCCGGGGAGCTGTTTTTT
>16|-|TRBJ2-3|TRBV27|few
CASSFDAGASTDTQYF
TGTGCCAGCAGTTTCGACGCAGGAGCTAGCACAGATACGCAGTATTTT
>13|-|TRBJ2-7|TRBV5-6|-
CASSLSGPYEQYF
TGTGCCAGCAGCTTGTCCGGCCCCTACGAGCAGTACTTC